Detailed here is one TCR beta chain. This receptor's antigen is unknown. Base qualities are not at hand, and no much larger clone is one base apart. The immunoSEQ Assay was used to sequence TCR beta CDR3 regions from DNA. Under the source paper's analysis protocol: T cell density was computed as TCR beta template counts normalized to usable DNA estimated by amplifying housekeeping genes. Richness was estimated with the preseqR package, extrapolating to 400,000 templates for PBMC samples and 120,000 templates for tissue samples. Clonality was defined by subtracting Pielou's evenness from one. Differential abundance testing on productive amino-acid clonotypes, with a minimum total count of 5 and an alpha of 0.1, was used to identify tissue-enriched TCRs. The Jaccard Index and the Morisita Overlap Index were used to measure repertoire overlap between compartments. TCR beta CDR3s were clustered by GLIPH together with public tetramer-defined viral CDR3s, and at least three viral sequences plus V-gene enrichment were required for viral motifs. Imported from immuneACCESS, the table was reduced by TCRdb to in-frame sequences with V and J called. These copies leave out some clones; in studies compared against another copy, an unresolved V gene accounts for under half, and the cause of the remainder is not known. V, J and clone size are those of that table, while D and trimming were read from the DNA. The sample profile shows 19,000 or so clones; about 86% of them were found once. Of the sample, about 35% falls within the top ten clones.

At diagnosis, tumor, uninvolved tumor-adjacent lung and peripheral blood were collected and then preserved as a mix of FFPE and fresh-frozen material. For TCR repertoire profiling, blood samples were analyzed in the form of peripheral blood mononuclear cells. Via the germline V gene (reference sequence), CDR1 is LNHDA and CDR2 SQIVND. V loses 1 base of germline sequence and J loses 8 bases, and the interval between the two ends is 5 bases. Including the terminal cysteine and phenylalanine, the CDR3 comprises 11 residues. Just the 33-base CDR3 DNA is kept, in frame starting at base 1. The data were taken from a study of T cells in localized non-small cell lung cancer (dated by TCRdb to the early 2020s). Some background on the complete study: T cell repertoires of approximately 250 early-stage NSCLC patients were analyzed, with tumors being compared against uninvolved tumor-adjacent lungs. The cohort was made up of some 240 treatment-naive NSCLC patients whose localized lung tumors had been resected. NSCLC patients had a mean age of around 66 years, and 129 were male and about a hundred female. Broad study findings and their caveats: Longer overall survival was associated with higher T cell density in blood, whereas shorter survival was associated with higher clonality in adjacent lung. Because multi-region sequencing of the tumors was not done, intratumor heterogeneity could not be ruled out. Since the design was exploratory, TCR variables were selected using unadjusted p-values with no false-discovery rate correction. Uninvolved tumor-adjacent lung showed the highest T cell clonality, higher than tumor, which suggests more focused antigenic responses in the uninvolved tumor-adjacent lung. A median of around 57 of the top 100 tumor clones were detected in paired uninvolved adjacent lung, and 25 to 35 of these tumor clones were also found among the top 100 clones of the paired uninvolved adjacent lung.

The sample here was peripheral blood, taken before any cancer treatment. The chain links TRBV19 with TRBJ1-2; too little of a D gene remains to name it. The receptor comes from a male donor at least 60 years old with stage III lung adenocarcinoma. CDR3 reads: CASSIAHGYTF. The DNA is TGTGCCAGTAGTATAGCGCACGGCTACACCTTC.